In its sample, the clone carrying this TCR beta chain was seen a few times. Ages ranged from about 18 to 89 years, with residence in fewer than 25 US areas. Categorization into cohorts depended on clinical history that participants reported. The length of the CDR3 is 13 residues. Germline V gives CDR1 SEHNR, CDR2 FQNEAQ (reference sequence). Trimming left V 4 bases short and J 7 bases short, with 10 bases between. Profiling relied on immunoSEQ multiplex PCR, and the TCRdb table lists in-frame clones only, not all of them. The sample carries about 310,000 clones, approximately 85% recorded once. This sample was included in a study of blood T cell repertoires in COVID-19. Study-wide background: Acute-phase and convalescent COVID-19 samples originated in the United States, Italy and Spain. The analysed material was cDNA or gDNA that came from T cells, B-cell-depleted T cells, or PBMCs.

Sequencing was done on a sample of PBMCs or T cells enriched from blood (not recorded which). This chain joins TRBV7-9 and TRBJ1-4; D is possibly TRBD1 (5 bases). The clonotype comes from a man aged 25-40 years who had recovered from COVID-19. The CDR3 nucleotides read TGTGCCAGCAGCTCCCAGGGTAGTGAAAAACTGTTTTTT. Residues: CASSSQGSEKLFF.